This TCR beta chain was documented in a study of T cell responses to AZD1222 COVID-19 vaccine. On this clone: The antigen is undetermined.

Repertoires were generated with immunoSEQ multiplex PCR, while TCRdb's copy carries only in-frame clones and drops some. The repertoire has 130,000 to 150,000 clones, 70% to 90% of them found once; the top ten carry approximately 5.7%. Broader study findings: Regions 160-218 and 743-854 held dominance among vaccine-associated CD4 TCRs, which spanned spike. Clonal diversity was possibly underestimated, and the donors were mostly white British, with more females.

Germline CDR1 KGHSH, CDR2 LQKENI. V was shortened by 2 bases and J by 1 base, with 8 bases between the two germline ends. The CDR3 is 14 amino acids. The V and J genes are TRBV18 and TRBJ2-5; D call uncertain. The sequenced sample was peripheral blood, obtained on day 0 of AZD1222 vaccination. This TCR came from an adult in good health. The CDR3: CASSPKEGQETQYF. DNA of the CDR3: TGTGCCAGCTCACCAAAGGAAGGCCAAGAGACCCAGTACTTC. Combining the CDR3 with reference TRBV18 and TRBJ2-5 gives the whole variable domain NAGVMQNPRHLVRRRGQEARLRCSPMKGHSHVYWYRQLPEEGLKFMVYLQKENIIDESGMPKERFSAEFPKEGPSILRIQQVVRGDSAAYFCASSPKEGQETQYFGPGTRLLVL.